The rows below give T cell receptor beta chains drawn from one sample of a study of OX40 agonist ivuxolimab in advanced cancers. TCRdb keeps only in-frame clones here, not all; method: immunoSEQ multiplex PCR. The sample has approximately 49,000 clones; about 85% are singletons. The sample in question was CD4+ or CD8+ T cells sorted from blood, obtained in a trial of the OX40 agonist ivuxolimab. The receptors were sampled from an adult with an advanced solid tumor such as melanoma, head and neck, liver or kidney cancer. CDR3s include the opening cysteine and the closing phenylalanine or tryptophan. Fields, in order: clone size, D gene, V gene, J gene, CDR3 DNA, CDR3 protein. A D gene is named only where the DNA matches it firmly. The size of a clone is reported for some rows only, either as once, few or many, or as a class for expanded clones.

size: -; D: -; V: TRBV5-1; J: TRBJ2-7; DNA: TGCGCCAGCAGCTTGGAGGTGGGGATTCCCCTCTACGAGCAGTACTTC; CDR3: CASSLEVGIPLYEQYF
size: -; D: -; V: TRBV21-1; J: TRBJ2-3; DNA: TGTGCCAGCAGCAAAGTCCCTAGCGGGAGCACAGATACGCAGTATTTT; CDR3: CASSKVPSGSTDTQYF
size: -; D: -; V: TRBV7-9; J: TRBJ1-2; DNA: TGTGCCAGCAGCCCCCAGAACTATGGCTACACCTTC; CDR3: CASSPQNYGYTF
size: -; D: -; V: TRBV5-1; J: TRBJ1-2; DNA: TGCGCCAGCAGCTTGGCCGGGGGTGAGGGAGGCTACACCTTC; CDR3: CASSLAGGEGGYTF
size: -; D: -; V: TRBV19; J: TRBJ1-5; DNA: TGTGCCAGCAAGAGGGTGTCGGATCAGCCCCAGCATTTT; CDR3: CASKRVSDQPQHF
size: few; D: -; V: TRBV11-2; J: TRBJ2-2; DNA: TGTGCCAGCAGCTCCTTAACGTTACCCTCCCCCGGGGAGCTGTTTTTT; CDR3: CASSSLTLPSPGELFF
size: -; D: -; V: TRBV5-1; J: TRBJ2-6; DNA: TGCGCCAGCAGCTTGGCAGGGGACGGGGCCAACGTCCTGACTTTC; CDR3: CASSLAGDGANVLTF
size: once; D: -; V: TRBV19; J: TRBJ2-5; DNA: TGTGCCAGTAGTAAGGACCTCTACGAGACCCAGTACTTC; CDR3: CASSKDLYETQYF
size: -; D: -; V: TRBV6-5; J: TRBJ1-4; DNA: TGTGCCAGCAGAGCGCAGGGTGCAACTAATGAAAAACTGTTTTTT; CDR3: CASRAQGATNEKLFF
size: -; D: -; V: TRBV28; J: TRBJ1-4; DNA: TGTGCCAGCCGAAATTCAGGGACTTATGAAAAACTGTTTTTT; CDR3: CASRNSGTYEKLFF
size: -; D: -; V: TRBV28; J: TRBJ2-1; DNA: TGTGCCAGCAAAAATCCAGGGGGAGGACATGAGCAGTTCTTC; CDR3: CASKNPGGGHEQFF
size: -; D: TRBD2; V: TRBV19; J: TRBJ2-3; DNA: TGTGCCAGTAGTACGAAACTAGCGGGAGGGCCCGTCGGAGATACGCAGTATTTT; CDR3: CASSTKLAGGPVGDTQYF
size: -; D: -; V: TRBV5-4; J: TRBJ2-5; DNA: TGTGCCAGCAGCGAGTTGGAGGTGGAGACCCAGTACTTC; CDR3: CASSELEVETQYF
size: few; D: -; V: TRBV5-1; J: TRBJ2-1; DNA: TGCGCCAGCAGCTTGGGGGTCGGCGGTGAGCAGTTCTTC; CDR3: CASSLGVGGEQFF
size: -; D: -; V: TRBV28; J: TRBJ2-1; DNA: TGTGCCAGCAGTTCGCTGGGGGCCGGCTTAAATGAGCAGTTCTTC; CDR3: CASSSLGAGLNEQFF
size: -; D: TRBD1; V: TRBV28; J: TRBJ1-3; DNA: TGTGCCAGCAGTCAGGGGGGAGCCCGAAACACCATATATTTT; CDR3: CASSQGGARNTIYF
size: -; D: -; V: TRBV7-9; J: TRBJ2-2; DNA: TGTGCCAGCAGCTTACTCGACGTGAACACCGGGGAGCTGTTTTTT; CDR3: CASSLLDVNTGELFF
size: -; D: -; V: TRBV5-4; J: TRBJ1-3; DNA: TGTGCCAGCAGCTCCGGACTGCTCTCTGGAAACACCATATATTTT; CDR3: CASSSGLLSGNTIYF
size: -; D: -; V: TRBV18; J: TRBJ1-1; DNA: TGTGCCAGCTCACCACGGAAAGGAGACCGGGAGTACACTGAAGCTTTCTTT; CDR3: CASSPRKGDREYTEAFF
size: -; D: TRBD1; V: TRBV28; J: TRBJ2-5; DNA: TGTGCCAGCAGCCGACCGGGACAGGGGAGAGAGACCCAGTACTTC; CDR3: CASSRPGQGRETQYF